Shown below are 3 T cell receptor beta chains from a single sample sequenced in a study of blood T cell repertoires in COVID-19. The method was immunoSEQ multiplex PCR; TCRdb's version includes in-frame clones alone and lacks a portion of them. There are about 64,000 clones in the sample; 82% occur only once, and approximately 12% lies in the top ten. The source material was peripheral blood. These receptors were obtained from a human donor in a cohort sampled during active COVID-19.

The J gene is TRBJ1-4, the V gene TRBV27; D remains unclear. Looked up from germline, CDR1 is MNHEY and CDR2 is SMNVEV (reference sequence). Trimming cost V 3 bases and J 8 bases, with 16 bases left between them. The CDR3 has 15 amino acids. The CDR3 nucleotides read TGTGCCAGCAGTTTCGAAGCCGCGGGAAGGGAAAAACTGTTTTTT. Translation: CASSFEAAGREKLFF. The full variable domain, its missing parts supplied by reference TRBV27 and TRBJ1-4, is EAQVTQNPRYLITVTGKKLTVTCSQNMNHEYMSWYRQDPGLGLRQIYYSMNVEVTDKGDVPEGYKVSRKEKRNFPLILESPSPNQTSLYFCASSFEAAGREKLFFGSGTQLSVL.

CDR3 protein: CASTLLGETQYF. The CDR3 DNA sequence: TGTGCCAGCACGCTGCTCGGGGAGACCCAGTACTTC. The rearrangement joins TRBV3-1 (or the pseudogene TRBV3-2) to TRBJ2-5; D gene ambiguous. Trimming took 7 bases from V and 5 from J, leaving 11 bases between them. CDR1 is LGHDT and CDR2 is YNNKEL in the germline V gene (reference sequence). The CDR3 is 12 residues long.

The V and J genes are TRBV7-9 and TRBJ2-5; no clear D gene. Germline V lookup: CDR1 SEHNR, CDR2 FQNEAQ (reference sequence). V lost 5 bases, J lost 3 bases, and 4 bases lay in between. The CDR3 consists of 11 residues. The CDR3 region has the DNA TGTGCCAGCAGCCAAAAAGAGACCCAGTACTTC. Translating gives CASSQKETQYF.